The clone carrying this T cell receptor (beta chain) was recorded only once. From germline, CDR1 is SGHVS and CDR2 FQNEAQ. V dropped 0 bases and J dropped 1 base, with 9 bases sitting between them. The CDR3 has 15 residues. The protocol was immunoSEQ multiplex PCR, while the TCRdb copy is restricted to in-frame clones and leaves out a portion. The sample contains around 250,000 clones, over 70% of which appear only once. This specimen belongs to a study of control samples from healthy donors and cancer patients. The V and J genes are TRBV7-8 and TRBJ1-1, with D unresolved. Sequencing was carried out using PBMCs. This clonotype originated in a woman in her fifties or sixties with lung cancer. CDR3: CASSLALSGNTEAFF. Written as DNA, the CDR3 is TGTGCCAGCAGCTTAGCGCTGAGCGGGAACACTGAAGCTTTCTTT. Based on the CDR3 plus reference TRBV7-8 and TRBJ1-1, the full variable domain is GAGVSQSPRYKVAKRGQDVALRCDPISGHVSLFWYQQALGQGPEFLTYFQNEAQLDKSGLPSDRFFAERPEGSVSTLKIQRTQQEDSAVYLCASSLALSGNTEAFFGQGTRLTVV.